Described below is a single T cell receptor (beta chain) sequence and its context. This entry is derived from a study of control samples from healthy donors and cancer patients. This CDR3 comprises 14 residues. Germline V gives CDR1 LGHNA, CDR2 YSLEER. Trimming cost V 0 bases and J 4 bases, with 9 bases left between them. Some clones are missing from TCRdb's copy, which holds only in-frame ones; the method was immunoSEQ multiplex PCR. The sample lists 85,000 to 95,000 clones, 88% occurring once. V is TRBV4-3 and J is TRBJ1-2; possible D gene TRBD1, 6 bases. The clonotype was recovered from a woman between 65 and 79 years old in good health. The sequencing sample was made of blood. In DNA, the CDR3 is TGCGCCAGCAGCCAAGAACAGGGTGGCTATGGCTACACCTTC. Translated, it gives CASSQEQGGYGYTF.